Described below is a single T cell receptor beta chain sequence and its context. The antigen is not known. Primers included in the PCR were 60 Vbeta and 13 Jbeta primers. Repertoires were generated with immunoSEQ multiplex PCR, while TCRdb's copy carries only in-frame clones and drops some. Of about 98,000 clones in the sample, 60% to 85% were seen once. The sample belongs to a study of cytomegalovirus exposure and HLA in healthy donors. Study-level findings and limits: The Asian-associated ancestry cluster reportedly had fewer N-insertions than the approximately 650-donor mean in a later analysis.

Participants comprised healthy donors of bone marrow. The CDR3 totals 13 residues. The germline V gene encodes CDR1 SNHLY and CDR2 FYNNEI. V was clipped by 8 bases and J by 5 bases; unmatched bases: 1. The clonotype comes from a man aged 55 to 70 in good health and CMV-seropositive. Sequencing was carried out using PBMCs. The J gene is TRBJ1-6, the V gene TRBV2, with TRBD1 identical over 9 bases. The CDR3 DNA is TGTGCCAGCGGGACAGGGAATAATTCACCCCTCCACTTT. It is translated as CASGTGNNSPLHF. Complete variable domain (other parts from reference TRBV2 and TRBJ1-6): EPEVTQTPSHQVTQMGQEVILRCVPISNHLYFYWYRQILGQKVEFLVSFYNNEISEKSEIFDDQFSVERPDGSNFTLKIRSTKLEDSAMYFCASGTGNNSPLHFGNGTRLTVT.